This T cell receptor (beta chain) stems from a study of T cell responses to AZD1222 COVID-19 vaccine. TCRdb keeps only in-frame clones here, not all; method: immunoSEQ multiplex PCR. The profile shows about 140,000 clones, about 90% of them singletons. V gave up 4 bases and J gave up 0 bases; unmatched junction bases: 13. The CDR3 consists of 18 residues. Germline V lookup: CDR1 LGHNA, CDR2 YNFKEQ. Comment on this clone: The antigen is not known.

General study results and limits: Dominant at 160-218 and 743-854, vaccine-associated CD4 TCRs also spanned spike.

Sequences were derived from peripheral blood, sampled on day 0 of AZD1222 vaccination. This chain links TRBV4-2 with TRBJ2-3; 7 nucleotides line up with TRBD2. The clonotype comes from an adult in good health. DNA for the CDR3: TGTGCCAGCAGCCCCTCGTGGGGAGCGGGGTCTAGCACAGATACGCAGTATTTT. It codes for CASSPSWGAGSSTDTQYF.